The present T cell receptor beta chain was sequenced within a study of blood T cells in healthy people across ages. This clonotype was seen a few times. Its antigen is unknown. The CDR3 totals 16 residues. The J segment lost 3 bases and the V segment lost 5 bases, leaving 5 bases of the junction unmatched. Broader study findings: The CMV status of each donor remained undetermined, and this could have confounded shifts in expanded clonotypes. Diversity estimated from one million T cells was considered an underestimate.

Researchers collected about 9.1 milliliters of peripheral blood from every single donor. Combining a sample-barcoded 5' primer with a J-beta primer mix, a second PCR ran for 7 to 11 cycles. One entry per CDR3 protein, called by TCRdb with MiXCR from the 5' RACE reads. Of hundreds of thousands of distinct CDR3 sequences listed, around 45% were seen once; the top ten hold about a fifth. The sequence was obtained from a man between 60 and 70 years old in good health. Sequencing was carried out using blood. The chain combines TRBV12-3 or TRBV12-4 with TRBJ2-1, with 12 bases fitting TRBD2. The CDR3 DNA reads TGTGCCAGCAGTATTCCGACTAGCGGGGGCTACAATGAGCAGTTCTTC. Its translation is CASSIPTSGGYNEQFF.